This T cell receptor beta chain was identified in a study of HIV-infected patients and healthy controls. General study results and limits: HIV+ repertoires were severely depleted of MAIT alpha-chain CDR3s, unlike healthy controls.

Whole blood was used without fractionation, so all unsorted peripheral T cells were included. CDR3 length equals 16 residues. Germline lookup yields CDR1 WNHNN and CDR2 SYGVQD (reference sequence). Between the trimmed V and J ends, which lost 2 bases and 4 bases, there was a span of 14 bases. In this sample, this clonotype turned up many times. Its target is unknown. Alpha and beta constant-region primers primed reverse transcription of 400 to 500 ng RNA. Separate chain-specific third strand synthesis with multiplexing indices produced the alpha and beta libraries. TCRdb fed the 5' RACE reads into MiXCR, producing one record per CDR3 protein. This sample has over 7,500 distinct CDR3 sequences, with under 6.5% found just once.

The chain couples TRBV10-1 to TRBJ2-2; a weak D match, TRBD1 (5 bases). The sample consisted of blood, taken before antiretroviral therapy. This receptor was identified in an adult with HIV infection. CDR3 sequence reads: CASSEKRGRGTGELFF. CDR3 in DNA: TGCGCCAGCAGTGAGAAAAGGGGCCGTGGCACCGGGGAGCTGTTTTTT.